This is a list of T cell receptor beta chains from one sample in a study of blood T cell repertoires in COVID-19. The table came from immunoSEQ multiplex PCR; TCRdb's copy has only in-frame clones and leaves some out. The table includes under 95,000 clones, about 86% detected once. The sequenced sample consisted of peripheral blood. The receptors derive from an older man in a cohort sampled during active COVID-19. CDR3s include the opening cysteine and the closing phenylalanine or tryptophan. Each record gives: D gene, CDR3 length, clone size, J gene, V gene, CDR3 DNA, CDR3 protein. D genes are given only for firm matches. The listing skips clone size in some rows; elsewhere it reads once, few, many or a size class.

D: NA; length: 14; size: NA; J: TRBJ2-7; V: TRBV5-4; DNA: TGTGCCAGCAGCGCGGAGGAGAGCTCCTACGAGCAGTACTTC; CDR3: CASSAEESSYEQYF
D: NA; length: 17; size: few; J: TRBJ1-1; V: TRBV5-1; DNA: TGCGCCAGCAGCTTGGTCCAAGTGAACACTGGCCGGGGTGAAGCTTTCTTT; CDR3: CASSLVQVNTGRGEAFF
D: NA; length: 16; size: once; J: TRBJ1-1; V: TRBV19; DNA: TGTGCCAGTAGTATATCGCCAGGGGATATGAACACTGAAGCTTTCTTT; CDR3: CASSISPGDMNTEAFF
D: TRBD1; length: 12; size: once; J: TRBJ1-2; V: TRBV29-1; DNA: TGCAGCGCTGTGACAGGGGGCTATGGCTACACCTTC; CDR3: CSAVTGGYGYTF
D: TRBD1; length: 15; size: NA; J: TRBJ1-2; V: TRBV7-9; DNA: TGTGCCAGCAGCTTTGACAGGGGGACCCCCGCCGGCTACACCTTC; CDR3: CASSFDRGTPAGYTF
D: TRBD2; length: 15; size: NA; J: TRBJ2-1; V: TRBV7-8; DNA: TGTGCCAGCAGCCAGGGACTAGCGGAGGTGGATGAGCAGTTCTTC; CDR3: CASSQGLAEVDEQFF
D: NA; length: 12; size: NA; J: TRBJ2-7; V: TRBV5-5; DNA: TGTGCCAGCAGCTTGAAGGGCGGGGAGCAGTACTTC; CDR3: CASSLKGGEQYF
D: TRBD1; length: 15; size: NA; J: TRBJ1-2; V: TRBV19; DNA: TGTGCCAGTAGTACCCCGGGACAGCCCAACTATGGCTACACCTTC; CDR3: CASSTPGQPNYGYTF
D: NA; length: 15; size: NA; J: TRBJ1-2; V: TRBV6-6; DNA: TGTGCCAGCAGTTACTCGAATCTACAGGATCATGGCTACACCTTC; CDR3: CASSYSNLQDHGYTF
D: NA; length: 16; size: NA; J: TRBJ1-3; V: TRBV6-5; DNA: TGTGCCAGCAGTTACTCACAGGGACGCTCTGGAAACACCATATATTTT; CDR3: CASSYSQGRSGNTIYF
D: NA; length: 14; size: NA; J: TRBJ2-3; V: TRBV7-2; DNA: TGTGCCAGCAGCTCCGGACTTAGCACAGATACGCAGTATTTT; CDR3: CASSSGLSTDTQYF
D: NA; length: 14; size: NA; J: TRBJ2-2; V: TRBV2; DNA: TGTGCCAGCATTATTGCTACCCGGACCGGGGAGCTGTTTTTT; CDR3: CASIIATRTGELFF
D: NA; length: 15; size: NA; J: TRBJ2-3; V: TRBV5-1; DNA: TGCGCCAGCAGCTTAGGGGGTCCACGCACAGATACGCAGTATTTT; CDR3: CASSLGGPRTDTQYF
D: TRBD1; length: 18; size: NA; J: TRBJ2-7; V: TRBV7-2; DNA: TGTGCCAGCAGCATAAACCCAGGGGGCCCCATATCGACCTACGAGCAGTACTTC; CDR3: CASSINPGGPISTYEQYF
D: NA; length: 15; size: NA; J: TRBJ1-1; V: TRBV18; DNA: TGTGCCAGCTCACCACCGGCAGGTAGTGTCACTGAAGCTTTCTTT; CDR3: CASSPPAGSVTEAFF
D: NA; length: 13; size: once; J: TRBJ1-1; V: TRBV10-3; DNA: TGTGCCCTAAAACCCGAGCCTAACACTGAAGCTTTCTTT; CDR3: CALKPEPNTEAFF
D: TRBD2; length: 14; size: few; J: TRBJ2-5; V: TRBV2; DNA: TGTGCCAGCAGAACTAGCGGGGGGGAAGAGACCCAGTACTTC; CDR3: CASRTSGGEETQYF
D: TRBD1; length: 14; size: once; J: TRBJ2-5; V: TRBV2; DNA: TGTGCCAGCAGTGTACGGACAGGGGGTGAGACCCAGTACTTC; CDR3: CASSVRTGGETQYF
D: TRBD1; length: 15; size: NA; J: TRBJ1-2; V: TRBV5-6; DNA: TGTGCCAGCAGCGACCTCGGGGACAGGGGGCCTGGCTACACCTTC; CDR3: CASSDLGDRGPGYTF
D: TRBD1; length: 13; size: NA; J: TRBJ1-1; V: TRBV18; DNA: TGTGCCAGCTCACGAACAGGGGGCACTGAAGCTTTCTTT; CDR3: CASSRTGGTEAFF
D: NA; length: 13; size: NA; J: TRBJ1-2; V: TRBV6-4; DNA: TGTGCCAGCAGTGAGGGCAGTGGCTATGGCTACACCTTC; CDR3: CASSEGSGYGYTF
D: NA; length: 15; size: NA; J: TRBJ1-3; V: TRBV6-6; DNA: TGTGCCAGCAGTTACGAGTTTCGCTCTGGAAACACCATATATTTT; CDR3: CASSYEFRSGNTIYF
D: TRBD1; length: 16; size: NA; J: TRBJ1-4; V: TRBV5-4; DNA: TGTGCCAGCAGCGACAAGGGGACAGCTAGTAATGAAAAACTGTTTTTT; CDR3: CASSDKGTASNEKLFF
D: TRBD2; length: 15; size: NA; J: TRBJ2-5; V: TRBV27; DNA: TGTGCCAGCAGTGAGACCCGGGGGGTCATTGAGACCCAGTACTTC; CDR3: CASSETRGVIETQYF
D: NA; length: 12; size: NA; J: TRBJ2-1; V: TRBV5-1; DNA: TGCGCCAGCAGCACACAGGGTTATGAGCAGTTCTTC; CDR3: CASSTQGYEQFF
D: NA; length: 12; size: NA; J: TRBJ2-1; V: TRBV5-4; DNA: TGTGCCAGCAGCTTGCGGGGTGGTGAGCAGTTCTTC; CDR3: CASSLRGGEQFF
D: NA; length: 13; size: NA; J: TRBJ2-7; V: TRBV5-3; DNA: TGTGCCAGAAGCTTGTTCGGACGGAGGGGGCAGTACTTC; CDR3: CARSLFGRRGQYF
D: NA; length: 13; size: NA; J: TRBJ2-1; V: TRBV21-1; DNA: TGTGCCAGCAGCCAAAGCACCTTCAATGAGCAGTTCTTC; CDR3: CASSQSTFNEQFF
D: TRBD1; length: 12; size: NA; J: TRBJ1-1; V: TRBV6-5; DNA: TGTGCCAGCAGTAGACAGGGGGGTGAAGCTTTCTTT; CDR3: CASSRQGGEAFF
D: NA; length: 15; size: NA; J: TRBJ2-2; V: TRBV28; DNA: TGTGCCAGCAGAGCTGGGGGCCTAAACACCGGGGAGCTGTTTTTT; CDR3: CASRAGGLNTGELFF
D: NA; length: 15; size: NA; J: TRBJ1-2; V: TRBV4-2; DNA: TGTGCCAGCAGCCAAGAGTTTGGACAGAACTATGGCTACACCTTC; CDR3: CASSQEFGQNYGYTF
D: NA; length: 15; size: NA; J: TRBJ1-2; V: TRBV5-1; DNA: TGCGCCAGCAGCCTATTACACGGGGGGGCGGTGAGCTACACCTTC; CDR3: CASSLLHGGAVSYTF
D: NA; length: 14; size: NA; J: TRBJ1-2; V: TRBV20-1; DNA: TGCAGTGCTGGTGAGGGGGGGGCGCCTGTTGGCTACACCTTC; CDR3: CSAGEGGAPVGYTF
D: TRBD1; length: 16; size: NA; J: TRBJ1-4; V: TRBV15; DNA: TGTGCCACCAGCAGAGAACAGGGGGAGGCTAATGAAAAACTGTTTTTT; CDR3: CATSREQGEANEKLFF
D: TRBD2; length: 16; size: NA; J: TRBJ2-1; V: TRBV19; DNA: TGTGCCAGTAGCGACGGGGGGGCCAGCTCCTACAATGAGCAGTTCTTC; CDR3: CASSDGGASSYNEQFF
D: NA; length: 14; size: NA; J: TRBJ2-7; V: TRBV2; DNA: TGTGCCAGCAGTTCCTCGGGACTCCCGAACGAGCAGTACTTC; CDR3: CASSSSGLPNEQYF
D: NA; length: 15; size: once; J: TRBJ1-4; V: TRBV28; DNA: TGTGCCAGCAGTCACGCAGGAGGGACCGATGAAAAACTGTTTTTT; CDR3: CASSHAGGTDEKLFF
D: NA; length: 16; size: NA; J: TRBJ1-4; V: TRBV28; DNA: TGTGCCAGCAGTGGATTTGCGGGGCTCGGTAATGAAAAACTGTTTTTT; CDR3: CASSGFAGLGNEKLFF
D: TRBD1; length: 17; size: NA; J: TRBJ1-5; V: TRBV14; DNA: TGTGCCAGCAGCCGCTCAGGGGGCAAGTATAGCAATCAGCCCCAGCATTTT; CDR3: CASSRSGGKYSNQPQHF
D: TRBD2; length: 16; size: few; J: TRBJ2-2; V: TRBV6-5; DNA: TGTGCCAGCAGTTACAGCGGGGGCCCAAACACCGGGGAGCTGTTTTTT; CDR3: CASSYSGGPNTGELFF
D: NA; length: 13; size: NA; J: TRBJ2-3; V: TRBV2; DNA: TGTGCCAGCAGTGAACAGTTAATGGATACGCAGTATTTT; CDR3: CASSEQLMDTQYF
D: TRBD1; length: 17; size: NA; J: TRBJ1-2; V: TRBV5-4; DNA: TGTGCCAGCAGCTTGGGGTCAGGGGGCGACCCTCTGAGTGGCTACACCTTC; CDR3: CASSLGSGGDPLSGYTF
D: NA; length: 16; size: NA; J: TRBJ2-3; V: TRBV20-1; DNA: TGCAGTGCTAGTGAATCGCTGCCAGGGGCAGTAGATACGCAGTATTTT; CDR3: CSASESLPGAVDTQYF
D: TRBD1; length: 15; size: NA; J: TRBJ1-3; V: TRBV27; DNA: TGTGCCAGCAGTTTCTCGGGGACAGGGGTCGACACCATATATTTT; CDR3: CASSFSGTGVDTIYF
D: TRBD1; length: 14; size: NA; J: TRBJ2-1; V: TRBV19; DNA: TGTGCCAGTAGTGGATCGACAGGGCTTGGTGAGCAGTTCTTC; CDR3: CASSGSTGLGEQFF
D: TRBD1; length: 16; size: NA; J: TRBJ1-2; V: TRBV28; DNA: TGTGCCAGCAGCCCTGGGACAGTCACTTCCAACTATGGCTACACCTTC; CDR3: CASSPGTVTSNYGYTF
D: TRBD2; length: 17; size: NA; J: TRBJ2-3; V: TRBV5-6; DNA: TGTGCCAGCAGCTCGTTCCTAGCGGGGGGGCTCTCAGATACGCAGTATTTT; CDR3: CASSSFLAGGLSDTQYF
D: NA; length: 15; size: few; J: TRBJ2-4; V: TRBV3-1/TRBV3-2; DNA: TGTGCCAGCAGCCAAGGAAGCATAGCCAAAAACATTCAGTACTTC; CDR3: CASSQGSIAKNIQYF
D: TRBD2; length: 16; size: NA; J: TRBJ2-1; V: TRBV9; DNA: TGTGCCAGCAGCGCCCGGGACTACATACCTCACAATGAGCAGTTCTTC; CDR3: CASSARDYIPHNEQFF
D: TRBD1; length: 12; size: NA; J: TRBJ1-2; V: TRBV6-6; DNA: TGTGCCAGCAGCTCAGGGGGCGGAGGCTACACCTTC; CDR3: CASSSGGGGYTF
D: NA; length: 17; size: once; J: TRBJ1-1; V: TRBV6-1; DNA: TGTGCCAGCAGTGAACGCCGACAGGTCCTTCGGGACACTGAAGCTTTCTTT; CDR3: CASSERRQVLRDTEAFF
D: NA; length: 14; size: NA; J: TRBJ2-5; V: TRBV3-1/TRBV3-2; DNA: TGTGCCAGCAGCCAAGTCGCTAGATACGAGACCCAGTACTTC; CDR3: CASSQVARYETQYF
D: NA; length: 17; size: few; J: TRBJ1-1; V: TRBV15; DNA: TGTGCCACCAGCAGAGAGGGGTGGCAGGGAATAAACACTGAAGCTTTCTTT; CDR3: CATSREGWQGINTEAFF
D: NA; length: 14; size: NA; J: TRBJ2-3; V: TRBV4-2; DNA: TGTGCCAGCAGCCAAACCTCGGGAAGAGATACGCAGTATTTT; CDR3: CASSQTSGRDTQYF
D: NA; length: 13; size: NA; J: TRBJ1-6; V: TRBV5-8; DNA: TGTGCCAGCAGCCCACGACTCGATTCACCCCTCCACTTT; CDR3: CASSPRLDSPLHF
D: TRBD1; length: 16; size: NA; J: TRBJ1-2; V: TRBV28; DNA: TGTGCCAGCAGTTTTTACCATTTGGGACAGGGTCGGGGCTACACCTTC; CDR3: CASSFYHLGQGRGYTF
D: TRBD2; length: 14; size: NA; J: TRBJ2-5; V: TRBV18; DNA: TGTGCCAGCAGAAGCGGGGTCCTGCAAGAGACCCAGTACTTC; CDR3: CASRSGVLQETQYF
D: NA; length: 13; size: NA; J: TRBJ2-3; V: TRBV5-8; DNA: TGTGCCAGCAGCTTGGACAGGGCGGATACGCAGTATTTT; CDR3: CASSLDRADTQYF
D: TRBD1; length: 17; size: few; J: TRBJ1-1; V: TRBV7-6; DNA: TGTGCCAGCAGCCCCCTTCTTGGACAGGGGGCAGGGACTGAAGCTTTCTTT; CDR3: CASSPLLGQGAGTEAFF
D: NA; length: 16; size: NA; J: TRBJ1-6; V: TRBV19; DNA: TGTGCCAGTAGTATAGATCGGCCAGGGGATTTTTCACCCCTCCACTTT; CDR3: CASSIDRPGDFSPLHF